Following are 18 T cell receptor beta chains from one sample sequenced in a study of neurological immune-mediated disorders. Noted time point: longitudinal time-point 2. One entry per CDR3 protein, called by TCRdb with MiXCR from the 5' RACE reads. The data hold roughly 48,000 distinct CDR3 sequences, with roughly 14% observed a single time. The sequencing sample was made of PBMCs. These receptors were taken from a male donor with HTLV-1-associated myelopathy (HAM/TSP).

The chain links TRBV27 to TRBJ1-5; the D gene is possibly TRBD1 (5 bases). Germline CDR1 and CDR2: MNHEY and SMNVEV (reference sequence). V was trimmed by 10 bases and J by 7 bases, leaving 17 bases between them. This CDR3 contains 13 residues. Here the CDR3 reads CATTWGSGQPQHF. CDR3 sequence (DNA): TGTGCCACCACTTGGGGGTCCGGCCAGCCCCAGCATTTT.

This clonotype was seen at least ten times. The chain recombines TRBV6-1 with TRBJ1-1; 7 bases match TRBD1. V dropped 5 bases and J dropped 5; count of bases not matched to a gene: 8. The germline V gene has CDR1 MNHNS and CDR2 SASEGT. The CDR3 length is 14 residues. The CDR3 reads CASSLGQGETEAFF. The DNA of the CDR3 is TGTGCCAGCAGTCTGGGGCAGGGGGAAACTGAAGCTTTCTTT.

This clonotype was detected ten times or more. The gene calls are TRBV5-1 and TRBJ1-1; D unclear. The germline CDR1 and CDR2 sequences are SGHRS and YFSETQ. Trimming took off 2 bases at V and 0 bases at J, with 17 bases between the two ends. CDR3 size: 17 residues. The CDR3 loop reads CASSFDEPGRMNTEAFF. The CDR3 DNA reads TGCGCCAGCAGCTTCGACGAACCTGGACGGATGAACACTGAAGCTTTCTTT.

This clonotype was counted a single time. It may be a read error: a sequence one base away is much more abundant. The V gene is TRBV27, the J gene TRBJ2-3, with unresolved D. The germline V gene has CDR1 MNHEY and CDR2 SMNVEV (reference sequence). The CDR3 length is 15 residues. The V end was cut by 3 bases, the J end by 0 bases, with 10 bases between. CDR3 protein: CASSFQDRSTDTQYF. CDR3 DNA sequence: TGTGCCAGCAGTTTTCAGGACCGTAGCACAGATACGCAGTATTTT.

Of note for this clonotype: One junction end does not reproduce the germline sequence, and a read error may be involved. V is TRBV5-1 and J is TRBJ1-1, with a tentative D call TRBD1 (6 bases). Germline-derived CDR1 and CDR2 are SGHRS and YFSETQ. This CDR3 is 16 amino acids long. The DNA for the CDR3 is TGCGCCAGCACCTTGGGCCTGCACAGGGAGAACACTGAAGCTTTCTTT. Its protein product is CASTLGLHRENTEAFF. Using reference TRBV5-1 and TRBJ1-1 for the parts outside the CDR3, the full variable domain is KAGVTQTPRYLIKTRGQQVTLSCSPISGHRSVSWYQQTPGQGLQFLFEYFSETQRNKGNFPGRFSGRQFSNSRSEMNVSTLELGDSALYLCASTLGLHRENTEAFFGQGTRLTVV.

This clonotype was recorded many times. This rearrangement joins TRBV10-3 to TRBJ1-5; perhaps TRBD1 as D (5 bases). Germline CDR1 and CDR2: ENHRY and SYGVKD. The CDR3 consists of 16 residues. Between the trimmed V and J ends, which lost 2 bases and 0 bases, there was a span of 11 bases. This CDR3 is CAISEQGLNSNQPQHF. The CDR3 DNA is TGTGCCATCAGTGAGCAGGGATTAAATAGCAATCAGCCCCAGCATTTT.

This clonotype was picked up many times. This chain uses TRBV5-4 with TRBJ2-1; 8 positions agree with TRBD2. CDR1 is SGHNT and CDR2 is YYREEE in the germline V gene (reference sequence). V was pared by 4 bases and J by 4 bases, with 7 bases of the junction left unmatched. This CDR3 comprises 15 residues. CDR3 protein: CASSPSGGHYNEQFF. As DNA, the CDR3 is TGTGCCAGCAGCCCGAGCGGGGGCCATTACAATGAGCAGTTCTTC.

This clonotype was seen ten or more times. V and J are TRBV29-1 and TRBJ1-3; no firm D call. Trimming took 8 bases from V and 4 from J, leaving 9 bases between them. The germline gives CDR1 SQVTM, CDR2 ANQGSEA. The CDR3 totals 11 residues. Written as DNA, the CDR3 is TGCAGCATTAGTAGCGGAAACACCATATATTTT. It encodes CSISSGNTIYF.

This clonotype rates as medium-sized (0.01 to 0.1%). This CDR3 is CASSLGGGVYNEQFF. CDR3 nucleotide sequence: TGCGCCAGCAGTCTCGGAGGAGGGGTCTACAATGAGCAGTTCTTC. The genes are TRBV4-1 and TRBJ2-1; a possible D gene is TRBD2 (6 bases). The V gene's germline CDR1 is MGHRA and CDR2 YSYEKL. The V end was cut by 6 bases, the J end by 3 bases, with 15 bases between. The CDR3 spans 15 residues.

This chain connects TRBV12-3 or TRBV12-4 to TRBJ2-5; no clear D gene. This CDR3 region has 13 residues. V was pared by 8 bases and J by 3 bases, with 13 bases between. CDR3 in DNA: TGTGCCAGCCTCCGTAGAGTCAAAGAGACCCAGTACTTC. It specifies CASLRRVKETQYF.

In its sample, this clonotype was seen many times. V and J are TRBV6-1 and TRBJ1-1; D is possibly TRBD1 (5 bases). Germline V gives CDR1 MNHNS, CDR2 SASEGT. V was shortened by 10 bases and J by 1 base, with 13 bases between the two germline ends. CDR3 length equals 13 residues. CDR3 in amino acids: CATADGGNTEAFF. The DNA for the CDR3 is TGTGCCACTGCTGACGGGGGGAACACTGAAGCTTTCTTT.

This clonotype was seen repeatedly, ten times or more. The chain couples TRBV3-1 to TRBJ1-1; D unclear. V was cut by 1 base and J by 1 base, with 7 bases left in between. This CDR3 contains 14 residues. Germline-derived CDR1 and CDR2 are LGHDT and YNNKEL (reference sequence). The CDR3 region is CASSQVIGNTEAFF. CDR3 nucleotide sequence: TGTGCCAGCAGCCAAGTCATAGGGAACACTGAAGCTTTCTTT. Variable domain in full (rest from reference TRBV3-1 and TRBJ1-1): DTAVSQTPKYLVTQMGNDKSIKCEQNLGHDTMYWYKQDSKKFLKIMFSYNNKELIINETVPNRFSPKSPDKAHLNLHINSLELGDSAVYFCASSQVIGNTEAFFGQGTRLTVV.

Ten or more counts support this clonotype. This chain joins TRBV20-1 and TRBJ1-3; no clear D gene. V lost 4 bases and J 6 bases, leaving 7 bases between the germline ends. Germline CDR1 reads DFQATT; CDR2 reads SNEGSKA (reference sequence). The CDR3 length is 11 residues. CDR3 bases: TGCAGTGCTACCTTCGCAAACACCATATATTTT. This translates into CSATFANTIYF.

There are many counts of this clonotype. The chain joins TRBV3-1 to TRBJ1-2; no firm D call. Deletions cut 0 bases from V and 0 bases from J, with 11 bases between. Germline assignment: CDR1 LGHDT and CDR2 YNNKEL (reference sequence). The CDR3 extends over 16 amino acids. CDR3 residues: CASSQEWAIANYGYTF. CDR3 in DNA: TGTGCCAGCAGCCAAGAGTGGGCGATAGCTAACTATGGCTACACCTTC.

There are many counts of this clonotype. J is TRBJ2-1 and V is TRBV20-1, with 11 bases fitting TRBD2. Looked up from germline, CDR1 is DFQATT and CDR2 is SNEGSKA (reference sequence). CDR3 size: 13 residues. With V trimmed by 4 bases and J by 5 bases, 1 base remained unmatched. The CDR3 region has the DNA TGCAGTGCTACTAGCGGGGGGCACAATGAGCAGTTCTTC. Translated, it gives CSATSGGHNEQFF.

This clonotype was detected ten times or more. The V call is TRBV20-1, the J call TRBJ1-3, with D possibly matching TRBD1 (5 bases). The V end was cut by 7 bases, the J end by 2 bases, with 9 bases between. CDR3 length: 12 residues. In germline, CDR1 is DFQATT, CDR2 SNEGSKA (reference sequence). The CDR3 spells CSVQGAGNTIYF. The CDR3, as DNA: TGCAGTGTTCAGGGAGCTGGAAACACCATATATTTT.

Many counts were recorded for this clonotype. The chain has TRBV5-1 and TRBJ2-7; D assignment may be TRBD1 or TRBD2 (5 bases each). The germline V gene encodes CDR1 SGHRS and CDR2 YFSETQ. This CDR3 contains 14 residues. V dropped 4 bases and J dropped 7 bases, with 18 bases sitting between them. CDR3: CASSVGRPPLEQYF. The CDR3 DNA reads TGCGCCAGCAGCGTGGGACGCCCACCTTTGGAGCAGTACTTC.

In its sample, this clonotype was seen many times. The chain recombines TRBV20-1 with TRBJ1-6; D remains ambiguous. CDR1 and CDR2 (germline): DFQATT, SNEGSKA (reference sequence). CDR3 size: 14 residues. The V end was cut by 0 bases, the J end by 6 bases, with 9 bases between. The CDR3 DNA reads TGCAGTGCTAGAGACAGCAGTGGTAATTCACCCCTCCACTTT. It yields the protein CSARDSSGNSPLHF.